One TCR beta chain is described in this entry. This entry is derived from a study of T-cell reconstitution after alpha-beta-depleted transplantation in children. Trimming took off 1 base at V and 4 bases at J, with 11 bases between the two ends. Looked up from germline, CDR1 is LGHDT and CDR2 is YNNKEL (reference sequence). The CDR3 totals 14 residues. The TCRbeta library incorporated unique molecular identifiers. Using its own MiXCR run on the PCR reads, TCRdb lists one record per CDR3 protein. The data show some 290,000 distinct CDR3 sequences, about a tenth seen once. This TCR was sampled from a human donor who donated a stem cell graft to a child with SCID. The sequencing used PBMCs from the stem cell graft donor, collected from the stem cell graft. The rearrangement links TRBV3-1 to TRBJ2-7; D not certain. The DNA of the CDR3 is TGTGCCAGCAGCCAAGGAGCAATGGTATACGAGCAGTACTTC. It codes for CASSQGAMVYEQYF.